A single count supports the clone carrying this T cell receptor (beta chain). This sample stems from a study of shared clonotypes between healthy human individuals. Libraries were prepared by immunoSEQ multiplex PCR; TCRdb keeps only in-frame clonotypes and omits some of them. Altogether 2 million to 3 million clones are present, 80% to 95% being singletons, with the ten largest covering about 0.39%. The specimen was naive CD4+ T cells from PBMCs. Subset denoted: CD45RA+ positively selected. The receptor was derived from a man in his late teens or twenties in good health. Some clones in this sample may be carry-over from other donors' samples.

This chain's CDR3 is CASSFGGTLTGELFF. The DNA for the CDR3 is TGTGCCAGCAGTTTCGGAGGGACTCTGACCGGGGAGCTGTTTTTT. The J gene is TRBJ2-2, the V gene TRBV28, with TRBD2 as a possible D gene (6 bases). From germline, CDR1 is MDHEN and CDR2 SYDVKM. This CDR3 has 15 residues. V lost 3 bases and J 5 bases, leaving 13 bases between the germline ends.